These 32 T cell receptor beta chains were sequenced from one sample in a study of T cells in Graves' hyperthyroidism and ophthalmopathy. TCR beta CDR3 regions were amplified from RNA transcripts. RT-PCR in the first round (using the HTBI primer set) targeted the TCR CDR3. TCRdb processed the multiplex PCR reads anew with MiXCR; each CDR3 protein has one entry. This table has 500,000 to 600,000 distinct CDR3 sequences, roughly 46% appearing once. Source material: peripheral blood or thyroid tissue (not recorded which). These receptor sequences come from an adult woman with Graves' disease, either hyperthyroidism or ophthalmopathy (not recorded which).

The gene calls are TRBV14 and TRBJ1-5; D is undetermined. The CDR3 has 17 residues. Per germline, CDR1 SGHDN and CDR2 FVKESK. Trimming pared 1 base from V and 3 bases from J, leaving 16 bases between. In DNA, the CDR3 is TGTGCCAGCAGCCAAGCAAAGGGCGGAACGATCAATCAGCCCCAGCATTTT. It specifies CASSQAKGGTINQPQHF.

This clonotype was detected many times. This sequence joins TRBV12-3 or TRBV12-4 and TRBJ2-5, with D perhaps TRBD1 (5 bases). The ends were cut back, 5 bases at V and 1 base at J, with 8 bases in the middle. The CDR3 is 13 residues long. This CDR3 reads CASSRQRQETQYF. Here the CDR3 DNA reads TGTGCCAGCAGTCGACAGCGCCAAGAGACCCAGTACTTC.

This clonotype was seen at least ten times. The rearrangement joins TRBV5-7 to TRBJ2-2; D tentatively fits TRBD1 or TRBD2 (5 bases each). TRBV5-7 is noted as an ORF with a role that remains uncertain. The CDR3 runs to 17 residues. Deletions cut 1 base from V and 0 bases from J, with 13 bases between. CDR3 in amino acids: CASSLNRDPPNTGELFF. The CDR3, as DNA: TGTGCCAGCAGCTTGAACCGGGACCCACCGAACACCGGGGAGCTGTTTTTT.

In its sample, this clonotype was seen many times. The rearrangement joins TRBV7-8 to TRBJ1-6; maybe TRBD1 (6 bases). The V and J ends lost 2 bases and 7 bases respectively, with 15 bases between them. The CDR3 extends over 16 amino acids. Looked up from germline, CDR1 is SGHVS and CDR2 is FQNEAQ. The chain's CDR3 is CASSLRLQGRNSPLHF. The CDR3 DNA follows: TGTGCCAGCAGCTTAAGGCTCCAGGGGAGAAATTCACCCCTCCACTTT.

A note on this clonotype: Being one base from a much bigger clone, this may be a read error. The chain is built from TRBV5-1 and TRBJ2-5; D is possibly TRBD1 or TRBD2 (5 bases each). The germline gives CDR1 SGHRS, CDR2 YFSETQ. The CDR3 contains 15 residues. The CDR3 loop reads CASGLGSGRQETQYF. CDR3 nucleotides: TGCGCCAGCGGCTTGGGTTCGGGACGCCAAGAGACCCAGTACTTC.

This chain links TRBV20-1 with TRBJ1-2; D possibly corresponds to TRBD1 (5 bases). The ends were cut back, 5 bases at V and 8 bases at J, with 12 bases in the middle. CDR3 size: 11 residues. Germline V gives CDR1 DFQATT, CDR2 SNEGSKA (reference sequence). As DNA, the CDR3 is TGCAGTGCTGCCCCCAGGGAGGGCTACACCTTC. Its protein product is CSAAPREGYTF.

This clonotype was picked up many times. V is TRBV2 and J is TRBJ2-2; 10 bases are a match to TRBD1. The germline V gene encodes CDR1 SNHLY and CDR2 FYNNEI. CDR3 length: 14 residues. The J segment lost 5 bases and the V segment lost 4 bases, leaving 1 base of the junction unmatched. CDR3 nucleotide sequence: TGTGCCAGCAGTGGACAGGGGGCAACCGGGGAGCTGTTTTTT. This encodes CASSGQGATGELFF.

As concerns this clonotype: Sequence at one end of the junction differs from germline and may be a read error. The chain links TRBV3-1 to TRBJ1-5; no definite D call. Per germline, CDR1 LGHDT and CDR2 YNNKEL (reference sequence). There are 14 residues in the CDR3. The CDR3 region is CASGEIESNRPQHF. In DNA form, the CDR3 reads TGTGCCAGCGGCGAAATCGAAAGCAATCGGCCCCAGCATTTT.

The rearrangement joins TRBV2 to TRBJ2-7, with a weak D call TRBD2 (6 bases). V was clipped by 1 base and J by 7 bases, with 23 bases between them. This CDR3 comprises 17 residues. CDR1 and CDR2 (germline): SNHLY, FYNNEI. CDR3 in amino acids: CASSEGLGDGSGVEQYF. The CDR3 nucleotides read TGTGCCAGCAGTGAAGGGCTGGGGGACGGGTCGGGAGTTGAGCAGTACTTC.

V usage is TRBV12-3 or TRBV12-4 and J usage is TRBJ2-7; 8 bases line up with TRBD2. The CDR3 is 12 amino acids. J was trimmed by 7 bases and V by 8 bases; bases with no gene match: 7. CDR3 region: CASDAGGREQYF. The CDR3, as DNA: TGTGCCAGCGATGCGGGAGGTAGAGAGCAGTACTTC.

This clonotype was counted ten times or more. The rearrangement links TRBV5-8 to TRBJ1-2; D not resolved. CDR1 and CDR2 from the germline V gene are SGHTS and YDEGEE. This CDR3 region has 15 residues. The ends were cut back, 4 bases at V and 2 bases at J, with 15 bases in the middle. CDR3 sequence reads: CASSNPLGRNYGYTF. The CDR3 region has the DNA TGTGCCAGCAGCAATCCCTTGGGGAGGAACTATGGCTACACCTTC.

This sequence joins TRBV7-2 and TRBJ1-4; D unclear. Germline V gene data show CDR1 as SGHTA and CDR2 as FQGNSA. This CDR3 spans 15 amino acids. The V end was cut by 6 bases, the J end by 1 base, with 12 bases between. CDR3 bases: TGTGCCAGCAGGGAGTCGGCCCGAACTAATGAAAAACTGTTTTTT. Translation: CASRESARTNEKLFF.

The V and J genes are TRBV7-9 and TRBJ2-7; TRBD2 is a possible D gene (7 bases). Trimming cost V 5 bases and J 1 base, with 15 bases left between them. This CDR3 has 15 residues. Germline assignment: CDR1 SEHNR and CDR2 FQNEAQ (reference sequence). Here the CDR3 reads CASSQEGGSSYEQYF. The CDR3 nucleotides read TGTGCCAGCAGCCAGGAGGGGGGGTCTTCCTACGAGCAGTACTTC.

V usage is TRBV29-1 and J usage is TRBJ1-1; D is perhaps TRBD1 (6 bases). Germline assignment: CDR1 SQVTM and CDR2 ANQGSEA. The CDR3 spans 12 residues. V was cut by 7 bases and J by 4 bases, with 13 bases left in between. CDR3 sequence: CSARDNPTEAFF. CDR3 nucleotides: TGCAGCGCAAGGGACAACCCCACTGAAGCTTTCTTT.

This clonotype was detected many times. V and J are TRBV4-1 and TRBJ2-7, with 7 bases lining up with TRBD2. The germline gives CDR1 MGHRA, CDR2 YSYEKL. The ends lost 0 bases at V and 2 bases at J; junction bases unmatched: 4. This CDR3 region has 15 residues. As DNA, the CDR3 is TGCGCCAGCAGCCAAGAGGGGGGGGAACCCTACGAGCAGTACTTC. Translation gives CASSQEGGEPYEQYF.

This clonotype showed up many times. Just one base apart from a much larger clone, this may be a read error. Since no conserved phenylalanine or tryptophan closes the CDR3, a read error is the likely cause. The rearrangement links TRBV2 to TRBJ1-2; the D gene is possibly TRBD1 (6 bases). Trimming removed 10 bases at V and 9 bases at J, with 21 bases between. Germline assignment: CDR1 SNHLY and CDR2 FYNNEI. The CDR3 loop spans 13 amino acids. The CDR3 region has the DNA TGTGCCACCACACCCTCCAGGGGTTATCGCTACACCCTC. Translation: CATTPSRGYRYTL.

The chain is built from TRBV10-2 and TRBJ2-1; D unresolved. The germline V gene encodes CDR1 WSHSY and CDR2 SAAADI. This CDR3 has 13 amino acids. V was cut by 9 bases and J by 0 bases, with 9 bases left in between. CDR3 bases: TGCGCCAGTACTTGGCCCTCCTACAATGAGCAGTTCTTC. Protein: CASTWPSYNEQFF.

This clonotype was seen more than once but under ten times. The rearrangement uses TRBV9 and TRBJ1-5; D is unresolved. Germline V lookup: CDR1 SGDLS, CDR2 YYNGEE. The length of the CDR3 is 15 residues. V lost 4 bases and J lost 2, with 13 bases in between. The CDR3 sequence: CASSQGGRGNQPQHF. For the CDR3, the DNA is TGTGCCAGCAGCCAAGGAGGTCGGGGCAATCAGCCCCAGCATTTT.

In its sample, this clonotype was seen a few times. This rearrangement joins TRBV10-3 to TRBJ2-5, with TRBD1 matching over 7 bases. Germline lookup yields CDR1 ENHRY and CDR2 SYGVKD. The CDR3 length is 15 residues. The trim removed 2 bases at V and 5 bases at J, leaving 8 bases unmatched. CDR3 protein: CAISESQGVMETQYF. CDR3 nucleotide sequence: TGTGCCATCAGTGAGAGTCAGGGGGTGATGGAGACCCAGTACTTC.

This clonotype has only a few counts. The gene calls are TRBV7-3 and TRBJ2-2; weak D call: TRBD2 (5 bases). The germline V and J ends were trimmed by 4 bases and 1 base, with 10 bases remaining between them. Per germline, CDR1 SGHTA and CDR2 FQGTGA. The CDR3 is 15 residues long. CDR3: CASSSDYLNTGELFF. The CDR3 DNA follows: TGTGCCAGCAGCTCCGACTACCTGAACACCGGGGAGCTGTTTTTT.

This clonotype was observed a handful of times. The chain is built from TRBV28 and TRBJ1-5; D gene uncertain. The V end lost 8 bases, the J end lost 6 bases, and 17 bases lay between the germline ends. The CDR3 contains 14 residues. Germline CDR1 and CDR2: MDHEN and SYDVKM. The CDR3 nucleotides read TGTGCCAGCCTAACCCCCGGTTCGGGTCAGCCCCAGCATTTT. As protein: CASLTPGSGQPQHF.

This clonotype showed up many times. This sequence joins TRBV11-1 and TRBJ2-2; the D is unclear. Per germline, CDR1 SGHAT and CDR2 FQDESV (reference sequence). V shed 3 bases and J shed 8 bases, with 10 bases lying between them. The CDR3 has 13 residues. CDR3 amino acids: CASSFGLWGELFF. The DNA of the CDR3 is TGTGCCAGCAGCTTTGGCTTGTGGGGGGAGCTGTTTTTT.

This chain uses TRBV7-3 with TRBJ2-7; 8 nucleotides align to TRBD1. J gave up 3 bases and V 5 bases, and 12 bases lay outside the gene matches. The CDR3 extends over 16 amino acids. The germline CDR1 and CDR2 sequences are SGHTA and FQGTGA. The CDR3: CASSPLASGQGYEQYF. The DNA of the CDR3 is TGTGCCAGCAGCCCTCTAGCGTCCGGACAGGGCTACGAGCAGTACTTC.

This clonotype came up many times. The chain recombines TRBV9 with TRBJ2-3; unclear D gene. The CDR3 totals 12 residues. Germline CDR1 and CDR2: SGDLS and YYNGEE. The germline V and J ends were trimmed by 3 bases and 5 bases, with 7 bases remaining between them. CDR3 region: CASSDPRDTQYF. CDR3 in DNA: TGTGCCAGCAGCGATCCACGAGATACGCAGTATTTT.

The chain uses TRBV5-1 and TRBJ1-1, with a weak D call TRBD1 (6 bases). The V gene's germline CDR1 is SGHRS and CDR2 YFSETQ. The V end was cut by 4 bases, the J end by 1 base, with 11 bases between. CDR3 length: 14 amino acids. Here the CDR3 reads CASSDQGSNTEAFF. CDR3 sequence (DNA): TGCGCCAGCAGCGATCAGGGGTCGAACACTGAAGCTTTCTTT. Using reference TRBV5-1 and TRBJ1-1 for the parts outside the CDR3, the full variable domain is KAGVTQTPRYLIKTRGQQVTLSCSPISGHRSVSWYQQTPGQGLQFLFEYFSETQRNKGNFPGRFSGRQFSNSRSEMNVSTLELGDSALYLCASSDQGSNTEAFFGQGTRLTVV.

The chain employs TRBV7-9 and TRBJ2-2, with unresolved D. Trimming took off 5 bases at V and 6 bases at J, with 13 bases between the two ends. Germline CDR1 and CDR2: SEHNR and FQNEAQ (reference sequence). This CDR3 has 14 amino acids. This CDR3 is CASSPDGLAGELFF. The CDR3 DNA is TGTGCCAGCAGCCCGGACGGGTTAGCCGGGGAGCTGTTTTTT.

The V call is TRBV25-1, the J call TRBJ2-5; the D is unclear. Germline CDR1 and CDR2: MGHDK and SYGVNS. This CDR3 spans 10 amino acids. V gave up 9 bases and J gave up 4 bases, with 6 bases separating them. CDR3 protein: CASDPETQYF. In DNA form, the CDR3 reads TGTGCCAGTGACCCAGAGACCCAGTACTTC.

The sample holds a few counts of this clonotype. V usage is TRBV18 and J usage is TRBJ2-7; 13 nucleotides align to TRBD2. CDR1 KGHSH and CDR2 LQKENI come from the germline V gene. The ends lost 4 bases at V and 3 bases at J; junction bases unmatched: 6. This CDR3 is 16 amino acids long. The DNA of the CDR3 is TGTGCCAGCTCACTTGGGACTAGCGGGACCGGCTACGAGCAGTACTTC. Protein sequence: CASSLGTSGTGYEQYF.

This clonotype was observed many times. V and J are TRBV2 and TRBJ1-5, with TRBD1 as a possible D gene (6 bases). Germline CDR1 reads SNHLY; CDR2 reads FYNNEI. Trimming took 6 bases from V and 2 from J, leaving 8 bases between them. The CDR3 totals 13 residues. The CDR3 is CASRGGGNQPQHF. The DNA of the CDR3 is TGTGCCAGCAGAGGGGGTGGCAATCAGCCCCAGCATTTT.

This clonotype occurred many times. The chain combines TRBV4-1 with TRBJ2-5, with D tentatively TRBD2 (6 bases). The V gene lost 1 base and the J gene lost 0 bases, with 15 bases spanning the gap. From germline, CDR1 is MGHRA and CDR2 YSYEKL. The CDR3 spans 17 residues. The CDR3 protein is CASSQVLLLAHQETQYF. In DNA, the CDR3 is TGCGCCAGCAGCCAAGTTTTACTCCTAGCGCACCAAGAGACCCAGTACTTC.

This clonotype was detected ten times or more. The gene calls are TRBV7-9 and TRBJ1-6; 8 bases line up with TRBD1. Unmatched junction bases numbered 5, after V lost 0 bases and J lost 10 bases. CDR3 length: 15 residues. Looked up from germline, CDR1 is SEHNR and CDR2 is FQNEAQ (reference sequence). This CDR3 reads CASSLAGQGGSPLHF. CDR3 coding DNA: TGTGCCAGCAGCTTAGCCGGACAGGGCGGATCACCCCTCCACTTT. The variable domain in full, completed from reference TRBV7-9 and TRBJ1-6, reads DTGVSQNPRHKITKRGQNVTFRCDPISEHNRLYWYRQTLGQGPEFLTYFQNEAQLEKSRLLSDRFSAERPKGSFSTLEIQRTEQGDSAMYLCASSLAGQGGSPLHFGNGTRLTVT.

This clonotype was seen more than once but under ten times. This chain uses TRBV29-1 with TRBJ2-3; tentatively, D is TRBD1 or TRBD2 (5 bases each). Trimming took off 0 bases at V and 5 bases at J, with 12 bases between the two ends. Germline V lookup: CDR1 SQVTM, CDR2 ANQGSEA. The CDR3 length is 14 residues. The CDR3 here is CSVEDRGVQDTQYF. As DNA, the CDR3 is TGCAGCGTTGAAGATCGAGGGGTTCAAGATACGCAGTATTTT.